A single sample gave rise to the 18 T cell receptor beta chains below, sequenced in a study of T cell changes during pregnancy in multiple sclerosis. Profiling relied on immunoSEQ multiplex PCR, and the TCRdb table lists in-frame clones only, not all of them. This sample has 35,000 to 55,000 clones; 89% occur once, and the top ten carry roughly 1.2%. This specimen was CD4+ T cells from peripheral blood mononuclear cells, taken after pregnancy. These receptor sequences come from a female donor with multiple sclerosis, enrolled in a pregnancy study.

The chain couples TRBV10-2 to TRBJ2-5; possibly TRBD2 for D (5 bases). The V end was cut by 4 bases, the J end by 9 bases, with 18 bases between. This CDR3 region has 14 residues. The germline CDR1 and CDR2 sequences are WSHSY and SAAADI. This CDR3 reads CASSVGQEVGSQYF. The CDR3 DNA is TGCGCCAGCAGTGTAGGGCAGGAGGTGGGGTCCCAGTACTTC.

The chain employs TRBV28 and TRBJ2-7, with 7 bases aligning to TRBD1. The CDR3 contains 15 residues. The V and J ends lost 5 bases and 3 bases, in that order; junction bases with no gene match: 10. Germline V gene sequence: CDR1 MDHEN, CDR2 SYDVKM. CDR3 coding DNA: TGTGCCAGCAGTCCAACAACCGGGACAGTCTACGAGCAGTACTTC. Protein: CASSPTTGTVYEQYF.

The rearrangement joins TRBV28 to TRBJ1-2; possible D gene TRBD1, 5 bases. V dropped 6 bases and J dropped 5 bases, with 10 bases sitting between them. The germline CDR1 and CDR2 sequences are MDHEN and SYDVKM. The CDR3 consists of 12 residues. CDR3 sequence reads: CASSLGGYGYTF. Here the CDR3 DNA reads TGTGCCAGCAGCCTCGGGGGTTATGGCTACACCTTC.

V gene TRBV28 combines with J gene TRBJ1-2, with 8 positions matching TRBD1. Germline V gene lookup returns CDR1 MDHEN and CDR2 SYDVKM. The length of the CDR3 is 12 residues. V was clipped by 5 bases and J by 8 bases; unmatched bases: 4. The CDR3 DNA reads TGTGCCAGCAGTCCGACAGGGGTCGGCTACACCTTC. The encoded protein is CASSPTGVGYTF.

The chain recombines TRBV4-2 with TRBJ2-2; the D gene is possibly TRBD2 (6 bases). Germline values: CDR1 LGHNA, CDR2 YNFKEQ. CDR3 length: 15 residues. The V end lost 0 bases, the J end lost 5 bases, and 10 bases lay between the germline ends. Written as DNA, the CDR3 is TGTGCCAGCAGCCAAGAGGCAGGGAGGACCGGGGAGCTGTTTTTT. Translating gives CASSQEAGRTGELFF.

The chain has TRBV19 and TRBJ1-3, with TRBD1 matching over 9 bases. The CDR3 loop spans 14 amino acids. The V gene end was trimmed by 6 bases and the J gene end by 7 bases; junction bases not matched to a gene: 7. Germline-derived CDR1 and CDR2 are LNHDA and SQIVND (reference sequence). CDR3 in DNA: TGTGCCAGTAGAGGGACAGGGACGGGCAACACCATATATTTT. Encoded protein: CASRGTGTGNTIYF.

The V and J genes are TRBV30 and TRBJ1-4; no reliable D call. From germline, CDR1 is GTSNPN and CDR2 SVGIG (reference sequence). The CDR3 has 13 amino acids. Trimming took off 1 base at V and 4 bases at J, with 7 bases between the two ends. As DNA, the CDR3 is TGTGCCTGGAGTGGTCTGAGTAATGAAAAACTGTTTTTT. Residues: CAWSGLSNEKLFF.

The CDR3 region has the DNA TGTGCCTGGAGCCTTGGCAGGGGACCTCAGCCCCAGCATTTT. As protein: CAWSLGRGPQPQHF. The rearrangement links TRBV30 to TRBJ1-5; D may be TRBD1 (6 bases). The CDR3 contains 14 residues. CDR1 is GTSNPN, CDR2 SVGIG, per germline (reference sequence). V dropped 3 bases and J dropped 6 bases, with 15 bases sitting between them.

Of note for this clone: The same CDR3 arises from other DNA sequences in this sample as well. The chain employs TRBV18 and TRBJ2-3; TRBD2 matches 11 bases. CDR1 KGHSH and CDR2 LQKENI come from the germline V gene. The trim removed 3 bases at V and 2 bases at J, leaving 4 bases unmatched. This CDR3 is built from 16 residues. The CDR3 coding sequence is TGTGCCAGCTCACCTCGACTAGCGGGATCCACAGATACGCAGTATTTT. Its protein is CASSPRLAGSTDTQYF.

The chain links TRBV5-6 to TRBJ1-2; TRBD1 matches at 8 bases. Germline CDR1 is SGHDT and CDR2 is YYEEEE. CDR3 length: 14 residues. V dropped 2 bases and J dropped 4; count of bases not matched to a gene: 4. The CDR3 sequence is CASSFVGQGYGYTF. The CDR3 DNA reads as TGTGCCAGCAGCTTCGTCGGACAGGGCTATGGCTACACCTTC.

J is TRBJ2-1 and V is TRBV19; 9 positions match TRBD2. The trim removed 6 bases at V and 0 bases at J, leaving 12 bases unmatched. Germline CDR1 and CDR2: LNHDA and SQIVND (reference sequence). The CDR3 covers 18 residues. The CDR3 DNA reads TGTGCCAGTAGCTCGAGGACTAGCGTCCTGAGCTCCTACAATGAGCAGTTCTTC. Amino acid sequence: CASSSRTSVLSSYNEQFF.

This clone occurred once. CDR3 sequence: CASSLDRVLFNEQFF. The DNA of the CDR3 is TGTGCCAGCAGCTTGGACAGGGTCTTATTCAATGAGCAGTTCTTC. This chain joins TRBV7-9 and TRBJ2-1, with 8 bases fitting TRBD1. This CDR3 spans 15 amino acids. The germline V gene has CDR1 SEHNR and CDR2 FQNEAQ (reference sequence). The junction had 7 bases not matched to a gene; V was cut back by 3 bases and J by 6 bases.

The chain has TRBV7-9 and TRBJ2-5, with D possibly matching TRBD2 (6 bases). The CDR3 spans 14 residues. V dropped 0 bases and J dropped 5 bases, with 10 bases sitting between them. Germline assignment: CDR1 SEHNR and CDR2 FQNEAQ (reference sequence). The CDR3 spells CASSLAGTWETQYF. Here the CDR3 DNA reads TGTGCCAGCAGCTTAGCCGGGACTTGGGAGACCCAGTACTTC.

The genes are TRBV6-6 and TRBJ2-2, with D maybe TRBD2 (5 bases). V dropped 4 bases and J dropped 4 bases, with 16 bases sitting between them. The germline V gene encodes CDR1 MNHNY and CDR2 SVGAGI (reference sequence). CDR3 size: 16 residues. CDR3 sequence: CASSSPRGRGTGELFF. The CDR3 DNA reads as TGTGCCAGCAGTTCCCCGCGTGGGAGAGGCACCGGGGAGCTGTTTTTT.

The chain links TRBV30 to TRBJ1-2, with D possibly TRBD1 on 5 matching bases. Germline V gene data show CDR1 as GTSNPN and CDR2 as SVGIG (reference sequence). Trimming took off 0 bases at V and 6 bases at J, with 20 bases between the two ends. The CDR3 has 16 amino acids. This chain's CDR3 is CAWSVSLTIQGHGYTF. For the CDR3, the DNA is TGTGCCTGGAGTGTTTCCCTGACGATCCAGGGTCATGGCTACACCTTC.

About this clone: In this CDR3 the conserved last residue, phenylalanine or tryptophan, is missing, so a read error is likely. The limits of the CDR3 on the DNA are not certain, so only TCRdb's listed CDR3 is given. The rearrangement links TRBV5-3 to TRBJ1-5. TRBV5-3 is flagged as an ORF with uncertain function. Inclusive of both ends, the CDR3 amounts to 11 amino acids. CDR3 amino acids: CARPKVGVGGP.

This chain uses TRBV5-1 with TRBJ2-5, with 8 nucleotides matching TRBD1. J was trimmed by 3 bases and V by 4 bases; bases with no gene match: 2. CDR1 and CDR2 from the germline V gene are SGHRS and YFSETQ. The CDR3 spans 13 residues. As DNA, the CDR3 is TGCGCCAGCAGCCCGGGACAGGAAGAGACCCAGTACTTC. It codes for CASSPGQEETQYF.

The chain links TRBV5-1 to TRBJ2-7, with 7 nucleotides matching TRBD1. V dropped 4 bases and J dropped 1; count of bases not matched to a gene: 11. The germline V gene encodes CDR1 SGHRS and CDR2 YFSETQ. This CDR3 contains 16 residues. The CDR3 reads CASSLRQGLASYEQYF. The DNA for the CDR3 is TGCGCCAGCAGCCTGAGACAGGGTTTAGCGTCCTACGAGCAGTACTTC.